Following are 31 T cell receptor beta chains from one sample sequenced in a study of cytomegalovirus exposure and HLA in healthy donors. Profiling relied on immunoSEQ multiplex PCR, and the TCRdb table lists in-frame clones only, not all of them. The sample includes 250,000 to 300,000 clones, roughly 89% seen only once; the top ten take more than 0.35%. The specimen was PBMCs. These receptor sequences come from a woman between 18 and 30 years old in good health and CMV-seronegative.

The V call is TRBV5-6, the J call TRBJ1-5, with 9 bases that match TRBD1. J lost 6 bases, V lost 2 bases, and 6 bases had no gene match. The germline V gene has CDR1 SGHDT and CDR2 YYEEEE. CDR3 length equals 15 residues. The CDR3 spells CASSFGTGMRQPQHF. The DNA of the CDR3 is TGTGCCAGCAGCTTTGGGACAGGGATGCGTCAGCCCCAGCATTTT. Full variable domain (missing parts from reference TRBV5-6 and TRBJ1-5): DAGVTQSPTHLIKTRGQQVTLRCSPKSGHDTVSWYQQALGQGPQFIFQYYEEEERQRGNFPDRFSGHQFPNYSSELNVNALLLGDSALYLCASSFGTGMRQPQHFGDGTRLSIL.

In DNA form, the CDR3 reads TGTGCCAGCAGTTTCGGACAGGGTAGGGGAAATGAAAAACTGTTTTTT. Amino acids: CASSFGQGRGNEKLFF. The chain joins TRBV2 to TRBJ1-4; 8 bases are shared with TRBD1. The CDR3 is 16 residues long. Germline CDR1 SNHLY, CDR2 FYNNEI. The trim removed 5 bases at V and 5 bases at J, leaving 10 bases unmatched.

V and J are TRBV7-2 and TRBJ1-6; D call uncertain. Trimming removed 5 bases at V and 0 bases at J, with 14 bases between. The CDR3 has 17 amino acids. Looked up from germline, CDR1 is SGHTA and CDR2 is FQGNSA. The CDR3 DNA is TGTGCCAGCAGCCTGGCGCCCGGGAGCTCCTATAATTCACCCCTCCACTTT. It yields the protein CASSLAPGSSYNSPLHF.

The CDR3 region has the DNA TGTGCCAGCAGCTTAGGTGTGAGTGGGAACACTGAAGCTTTCTTT. Protein product: CASSLGVSGNTEAFF. The genes are TRBV7-3 and TRBJ1-1, with D unresolved. The CDR3 contains 15 residues. In germline, CDR1 is SGHTA, CDR2 FQGTGA. V was cut by 2 bases and J by 1 base, with 11 bases left in between.

The chain recombines TRBV23-1 with TRBJ2-1; TRBD1 aligns across 7 bases. TRBV23-1 is an open reading frame, and its role is uncertain. CDR3 length equals 18 residues. The ends lost 2 bases at V and 1 base at J; junction bases unmatched: 11. CDR3 in amino acids: CASSQIVPTGKSYNEQFF. DNA of the CDR3: TGCGCCAGCAGTCAAATCGTGCCGACAGGGAAGTCCTACAATGAGCAGTTCTTC.

A note on this clone: The same CDR3 can be traced to other DNA sequences in this sample. This chain links TRBV7-9 with TRBJ2-5; possible D gene TRBD2, 6 bases. Trimming pared 3 bases from V and 1 base from J, leaving 6 bases between. Germline V gene data show CDR1 as SEHNR and CDR2 as FQNEAQ (reference sequence). This CDR3 is built from 13 residues. The CDR3 region has the DNA TGTGCCAGCAGCTTCGGGGGCCAAGAGACCCAGTACTTC. Translating it yields CASSFGGQETQYF.

The J gene is TRBJ2-1, the V gene TRBV27; weak D call: TRBD2 (6 bases). V was trimmed by 1 base and J by 3 bases, leaving 10 bases between them. This CDR3 contains 15 residues. The germline gives CDR1 MNHEY, CDR2 SMNVEV (reference sequence). The CDR3 loop reads CASSLFAGSYNEQFF. DNA of the CDR3: TGTGCCAGCAGTTTATTTGCGGGGAGCTACAATGAGCAGTTCTTC.

This sequence joins TRBV6-1 and TRBJ1-5; D remains ambiguous. This CDR3 is 15 amino acids long. CDR1 MNHNS and CDR2 SASEGT come from the germline V gene. Trimming took 1 base from V and 4 from J, leaving 11 bases between them. The CDR3: CASSEVGGSNQPQHF. In DNA, the CDR3 is TGTGCCAGCAGTGAAGTTGGTGGCAGTAATCAGCCCCAGCATTTT.

The chain recombines TRBV7-9 with TRBJ1-1; 9 nucleotides align to TRBD1. CDR3 length: 15 residues. Germline V gene lookup returns CDR1 SEHNR and CDR2 FQNEAQ (reference sequence). Trimming removed 5 bases from V and 5 bases from J; junction bases left unmatched: 9. The CDR3 reads CASSPEGQGRTEAFF. DNA of the CDR3: TGTGCCAGCAGCCCCGAGGGACAGGGTAGAACTGAAGCTTTCTTT.

This clone was found a few times. The rearrangement uses TRBV7-9 and TRBJ1-1; possible D gene TRBD1, 6 bases. The V and J ends lost 1 base and 3 bases respectively, with 15 bases between them. This CDR3 region has 16 residues. The germline V gene encodes CDR1 SEHNR and CDR2 FQNEAQ (reference sequence). CDR3 nucleotides: TGTGCCAGCAGCTTAGAACAGGGCGGTTTTGACACTGAAGCTTTCTTT. Translation: CASSLEQGGFDTEAFF.

The chain is built from TRBV5-1 and TRBJ1-2; 7 nucleotides match TRBD1. Germline V gives CDR1 SGHRS, CDR2 YFSETQ. Trimming removed 1 base from V and 6 bases from J; junction bases left unmatched: 9. The CDR3 has 15 residues. CDR3 bases: TGCGCCAGCAGCTTGAAAACAGGGGAAGGGGATGGCTACACCTTC. This codes for CASSLKTGEGDGYTF. The variable domain in full, completed from reference TRBV5-1 and TRBJ1-2, reads KAGVTQTPRYLIKTRGQQVTLSCSPISGHRSVSWYQQTPGQGLQFLFEYFSETQRNKGNFPGRFSGRQFSNSRSEMNVSTLELGDSALYLCASSLKTGEGDGYTFGSGTRLTVV.

The chain links TRBV7-2 to TRBJ2-1, with D maybe TRBD1 (5 bases). The CDR3 contains 14 residues. Germline CDR1 reads SGHTA; CDR2 reads FQGNSA. Trimming left V 5 bases short and J 3 bases short, with 11 bases between. CDR3 sequence (DNA): TGTGCCAGCAGCAACCGACAGAGCTACAATGAGCAGTTCTTC. Translating gives CASSNRQSYNEQFF.

The V call is TRBV10-3, the J call TRBJ2-1, with 14 bases identical to TRBD2. With V trimmed by 6 bases and J by 5 bases, 3 bases remained unmatched. This CDR3 is built from 15 residues. Germline V lookup: CDR1 ENHRY, CDR2 SYGVKD. The DNA of the CDR3 is TGTGCCATCAGACCGACTAGCGGGGGGGACAATGAGCAGTTCTTC. It yields the protein CAIRPTSGGDNEQFF.

The CDR3 DNA reads TGTGCCACCTCCGGCGGGGGCACAGATACGCAGTATTTT. Amino acids: CATSGGGTDTQYF. This chain joins TRBV25-1 and TRBJ2-3; weak D call: TRBD2 (6 bases). This CDR3 region has 13 residues. CDR1 MGHDK and CDR2 SYGVNS come from the germline V gene. The ends were cut back, 10 bases at V and 1 base at J, with 12 bases in the middle.

The chain uses TRBV6-5 and TRBJ1-2, with TRBD1 as a possible D gene (5 bases). Germline lookup yields CDR1 MNHEY and CDR2 SVGAGI. V gave up 5 bases and J gave up 7 bases, with 14 bases separating them. The CDR3 length is 13 residues. In DNA form, the CDR3 reads TGTGCCAGCAGTCAATCCAGGGTTTTTGGCTACACCTTC. Protein product: CASSQSRVFGYTF.

The gene calls are TRBV5-1 and TRBJ2-1; no clear D gene. V dropped 0 bases and J dropped 5 bases, with 9 bases sitting between them. Per the germline V gene, CDR1 is SGHRS and CDR2 is YFSETQ. The CDR3 length is 14 residues. The CDR3 here is CASSLGPTDNEQFF. For the CDR3, the DNA is TGCGCCAGCAGCTTGGGCCCCACAGACAATGAGCAGTTCTTC.

The rearrangement links TRBV10-1 to TRBJ2-7; 8 bases match TRBD1. CDR1 and CDR2 from the germline V gene are WNHNN and SYGVQD (reference sequence). V shed 4 bases, J shed 3 bases, and the junction held 5 bases outside the gene matches. This CDR3 is 14 amino acids long. CDR3 protein: CASSGQGRDYEQYF. The CDR3 bases are TGCGCCAGCAGTGGACAGGGGCGCGACTACGAGCAGTACTTC.

CDR3 loop: CASSLEGRVDTQYF. The CDR3 DNA reads as TGCGCCAGCAGCTTGGAGGGGAGGGTTGATACGCAGTATTTT. The gene calls are TRBV5-1 and TRBJ2-3, with TRBD2 identical over 7 bases. The J segment lost 6 bases and the V segment lost 0 bases, leaving 4 bases of the junction unmatched. CDR3 length: 14 amino acids. Germline loops: CDR1 SGHRS, CDR2 YFSETQ.

The V and J genes are TRBV7-9 and TRBJ1-5; D perhaps matches TRBD1 (5 bases). There are 13 residues in the CDR3. The V gene's germline CDR1 is SEHNR and CDR2 FQNEAQ (reference sequence). Trimming left V 5 bases short and J 5 bases short, with 10 bases between. The CDR3 sequence is CASSPDRHQPQHF. CDR3 sequence (DNA): TGTGCCAGCAGCCCAGACAGACATCAGCCCCAGCATTTT. Full variable domain (remainder filled in from reference TRBV7-9 and TRBJ1-5): DTGVSQNPRHKITKRGQNVTFRCDPISEHNRLYWYRQTLGQGPEFLTYFQNEAQLEKSRLLSDRFSAERPKGSFSTLEIQRTEQGDSAMYLCASSPDRHQPQHFGDGTRLSIL.

The V gene is TRBV7-6, the J gene TRBJ1-2; TRBD1 is a possible D gene (5 bases). Between the trimmed V and J ends, which lost 1 base and 7 bases, there was a span of 16 bases. The germline V gene has CDR1 SGHVS and CDR2 FNYEAQ. The CDR3 is made up of 15 amino acids. CDR3 sequence (DNA): TGTGCCAGCAGCTTAGTGTTGGGCGGGGGTCGTGGCTACACCTTC. It encodes CASSLVLGGGRGYTF. The full variable domain, in which reference TRBV7-6 and TRBJ1-2 provide the parts outside the CDR3, is GAGVSQSPRYKVTKRGQDVALRCDPISGHVSLYWYRQALGQGPEFLTYFNYEAQQDKSGLPNDRFSAERPEGSISTLTIQRTEQRDSAMYRCASSLVLGGGRGYTFGSGTRLTVV.

The genes are TRBV5-1 and TRBJ2-1, with a weak D call TRBD1 (5 bases). V gave up 1 base and J gave up 8 bases, with 22 bases separating them. Germline assignment: CDR1 SGHRS and CDR2 YFSETQ. There are 17 residues in the CDR3. The DNA of the CDR3 is TGCGCCAGCAGCTTGAGAACTGGGGCAGGGAAAGGGGATGAGCAGTTCTTC. Its protein product is CASSLRTGAGKGDEQFF. Supplemented by reference TRBV5-1 and TRBJ2-1, the full variable domain reads KAGVTQTPRYLIKTRGQQVTLSCSPISGHRSVSWYQQTPGQGLQFLFEYFSETQRNKGNFPGRFSGRQFSNSRSEMNVSTLELGDSALYLCASSLRTGAGKGDEQFFGPGTRLTVL.

The chain combines TRBV5-4 with TRBJ2-1; 8 bases are shared with TRBD2. The length of the CDR3 is 14 residues. V was clipped by 4 bases and J by 8 bases; unmatched bases: 8. CDR1 is SGHNT and CDR2 is YYREEE in the germline V gene (reference sequence). The CDR3 loop reads CASSTGLEVHEQFF. The CDR3 DNA follows: TGTGCCAGCAGCACGGGACTAGAAGTCCATGAGCAGTTCTTC.

The V gene is TRBV28, the J gene TRBJ1-2; possibly TRBD1 for D (5 bases). Germline V gene data show CDR1 as MDHEN and CDR2 as SYDVKM. CDR3 length equals 14 residues. Deletions cut 3 bases from V and 1 base from J, with 9 bases between. In nucleotides, the CDR3 is TGTGCCAGCAGTTTTCAGGACAATAACTATGGCTACACCTTC. Translation gives CASSFQDNNYGYTF.

The rearrangement joins TRBV18 to TRBJ1-1; 9 bases line up with TRBD1. The CDR3 runs to 15 residues. Losses at the gene ends were 4 bases for V and 7 bases for J; bases not matched to a gene: 10. CDR1 and CDR2 from the germline V gene are KGHSH and LQKENI. The CDR3 DNA is TGTGCCAGCTCACTCAACCGGGACAGGGCTCATGAAGCTTTCTTT. Translated: CASSLNRDRAHEAFF.

The DNA for the CDR3 is TGTGCCAGCAGCTGGGGCACATCCGAGGCTTACACTGAAGCTTTCTTT. Its protein is CASSWGTSEAYTEAFF. The rearrangement uses TRBV5-6 and TRBJ1-1; the D gene is possibly TRBD1 (5 bases). Germline values: CDR1 SGHDT, CDR2 YYEEEE. Trimming removed 3 bases at V and 3 bases at J, with 18 bases between. This CDR3 is built from 16 residues.

The chain uses TRBV7-8 and TRBJ1-5, with TRBD1 as a possible D gene (5 bases). Germline CDR1 and CDR2: SGHVS and FQNEAQ. The CDR3 length is 14 residues. V gave up 0 bases and J gave up 5 bases, with 8 bases separating them. This CDR3 is CASSLAAGDQPQHF. As DNA, the CDR3 is TGTGCCAGCAGCTTAGCGGCGGGGGATCAGCCCCAGCATTTT. Variable domain in full (rest from reference TRBV7-8 and TRBJ1-5): GAGVSQSPRYKVAKRGQDVALRCDPISGHVSLFWYQQALGQGPEFLTYFQNEAQLDKSGLPSDRFFAERPEGSVSTLKIQRTQQEDSAVYLCASSLAAGDQPQHFGDGTRLSIL.

This chain links TRBV4-3 with TRBJ1-1; 10 nucleotides match TRBD1. Germline V gives CDR1 LGHNA, CDR2 YSLEER. This CDR3 has 16 amino acids. V shed 0 bases and J 13 bases; nucleotides not matched to a gene: 14. As DNA, the CDR3 is TGCGCCAGCAGCCAAGACCCCACGGGACAGGGGTTTAGGAGTTTCTTT. Translating it yields CASSQDPTGQGFRSFF.

The chain has TRBV10-1 and TRBJ2-1; 7 bases fit TRBD1. There are 16 residues in the CDR3. The J segment lost 5 bases and the V segment lost 1 base, leaving 8 bases of the junction unmatched. Germline V gene data show CDR1 as WNHNN and CDR2 as SYGVQD (reference sequence). CDR3 amino acids: CASSEYRDRHDNEQFF. The DNA for the CDR3 is TGCGCCAGCAGTGAGTACCGGGACAGACATGACAATGAGCAGTTCTTC.

The CDR3, as DNA: TGTGCCAGCAGTGCGCAGGGGGTCGGGACTGAAGCTTTCTTT. It codes for CASSAQGVGTEAFF. This sequence joins TRBV6-4 and TRBJ1-1; 7 bases agree with TRBD1. Germline assignment: CDR1 MRHNA and CDR2 SNTAGT. The CDR3 extends over 14 amino acids. With V trimmed by 4 bases and J by 5 bases, 7 bases remained unmatched.

The chain is built from TRBV28 and TRBJ1-5; D remains ambiguous. Germline values: CDR1 MDHEN, CDR2 SYDVKM. V gave up 3 bases and J gave up 4 bases, with 7 bases separating them. The CDR3 has 13 amino acids. The CDR3 region is CASSFGFNQPQHF. The CDR3 nucleotides read TGTGCCAGCAGTTTTGGCTTTAATCAGCCCCAGCATTTT.

The chain has TRBV14 and TRBJ1-6; possibly TRBD1 for D (6 bases). Trimming left V 4 bases short and J 7 bases short, with 17 bases between. Germline V gene data show CDR1 as SGHDN and CDR2 as FVKESK. The CDR3 is made up of 16 amino acids. The CDR3 protein is CASSLVQGRANSPLHF. CDR3 DNA: TGTGCCAGCAGCCTCGTGCAGGGGAGGGCAAATTCACCCCTCCACTTT.